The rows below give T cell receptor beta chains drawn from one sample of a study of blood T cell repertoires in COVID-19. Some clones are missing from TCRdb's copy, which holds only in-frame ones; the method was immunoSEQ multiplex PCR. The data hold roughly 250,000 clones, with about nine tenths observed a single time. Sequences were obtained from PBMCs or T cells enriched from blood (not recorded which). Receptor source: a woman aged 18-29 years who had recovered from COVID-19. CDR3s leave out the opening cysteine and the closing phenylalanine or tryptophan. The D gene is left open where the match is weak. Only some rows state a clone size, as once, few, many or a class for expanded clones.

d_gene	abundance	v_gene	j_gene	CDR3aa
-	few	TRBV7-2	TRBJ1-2	ASSLEVGRKNYGYT
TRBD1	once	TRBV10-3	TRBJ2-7	AISSGTGVFYEQY
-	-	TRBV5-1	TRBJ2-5	ASSLGTTRETQY
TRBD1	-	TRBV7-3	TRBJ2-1	ASRRSGTGFYNEQF
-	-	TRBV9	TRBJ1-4	ASSVSQGNEKLF
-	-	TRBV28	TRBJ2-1	ASISNSVNEQF
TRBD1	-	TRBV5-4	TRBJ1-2	ASSTGTANYGYT
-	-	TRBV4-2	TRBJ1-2	ASSQDQRGHRLYGYT
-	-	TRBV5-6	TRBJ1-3	ASSTGSGNTIY
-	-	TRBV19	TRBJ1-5	ASSTTANSNQPQH
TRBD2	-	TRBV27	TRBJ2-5	ASSPIPRTSGTPGGETQY
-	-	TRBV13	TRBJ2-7	ASSLSNYEQY
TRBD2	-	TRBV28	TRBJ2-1	ASKVKAGAPPNEQF
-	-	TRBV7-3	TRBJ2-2	ASSWLTGELF